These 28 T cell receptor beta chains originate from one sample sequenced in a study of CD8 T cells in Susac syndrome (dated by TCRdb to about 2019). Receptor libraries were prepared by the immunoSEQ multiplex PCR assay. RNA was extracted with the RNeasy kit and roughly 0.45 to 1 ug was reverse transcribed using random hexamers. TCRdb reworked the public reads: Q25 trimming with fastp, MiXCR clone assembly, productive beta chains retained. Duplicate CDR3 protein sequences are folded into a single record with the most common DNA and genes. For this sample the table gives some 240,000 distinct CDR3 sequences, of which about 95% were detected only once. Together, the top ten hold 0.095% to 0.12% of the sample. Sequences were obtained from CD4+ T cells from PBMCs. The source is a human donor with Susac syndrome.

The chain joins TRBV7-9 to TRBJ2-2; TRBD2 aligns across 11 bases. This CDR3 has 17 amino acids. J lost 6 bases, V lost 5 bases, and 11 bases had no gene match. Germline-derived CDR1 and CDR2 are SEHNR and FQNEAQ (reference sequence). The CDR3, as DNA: TGTGCCAGCAGCGCCTATACTAGCGGGAGATTTGCCGGGGAGCTGTTTTTT. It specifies CASSAYTSGRFAGELFF.

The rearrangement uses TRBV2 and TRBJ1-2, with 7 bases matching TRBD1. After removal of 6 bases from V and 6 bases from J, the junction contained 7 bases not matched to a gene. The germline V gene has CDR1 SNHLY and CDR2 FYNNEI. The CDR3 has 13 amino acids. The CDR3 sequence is CASRTTGDDGYTF. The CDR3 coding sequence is TGTGCCAGCAGAACTACAGGGGATGATGGCTACACCTTC.

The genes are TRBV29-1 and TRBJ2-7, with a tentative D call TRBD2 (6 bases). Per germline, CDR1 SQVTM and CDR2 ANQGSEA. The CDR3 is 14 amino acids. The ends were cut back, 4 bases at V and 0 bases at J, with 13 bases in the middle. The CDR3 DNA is TGCAGCGTTGGCGGGACCAGGGACTCCTACGAGCAGTACTTC. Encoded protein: CSVGGTRDSYEQYF.

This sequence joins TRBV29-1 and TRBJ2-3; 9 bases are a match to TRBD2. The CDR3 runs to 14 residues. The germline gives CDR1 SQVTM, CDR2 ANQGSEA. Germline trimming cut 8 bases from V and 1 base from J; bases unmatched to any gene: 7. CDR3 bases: TGCAGCACCATTTTAGCGGGAGGCACAGATACGCAGTATTTT. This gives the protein CSTILAGGTDTQYF.

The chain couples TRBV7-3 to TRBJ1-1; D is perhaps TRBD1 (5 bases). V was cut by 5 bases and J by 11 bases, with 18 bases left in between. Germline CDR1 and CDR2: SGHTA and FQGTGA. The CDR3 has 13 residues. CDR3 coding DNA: TGTGCCAGCAGCACCACGCCAGGGATGATTGCTTTCTTT. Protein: CASSTTPGMIAFF.

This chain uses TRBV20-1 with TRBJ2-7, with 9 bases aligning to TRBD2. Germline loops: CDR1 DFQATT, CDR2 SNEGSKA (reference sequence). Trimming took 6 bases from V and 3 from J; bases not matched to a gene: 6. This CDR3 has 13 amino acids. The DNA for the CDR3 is TGCAGTGCCGGTCTAGCGGGAAGCTACGAGCAGTACTTC. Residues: CSAGLAGSYEQYF.

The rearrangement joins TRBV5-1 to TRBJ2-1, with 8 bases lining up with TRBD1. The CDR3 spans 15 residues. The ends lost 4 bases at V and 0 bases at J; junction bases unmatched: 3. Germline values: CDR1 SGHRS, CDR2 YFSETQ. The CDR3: CASSRDRTSYNEQFF. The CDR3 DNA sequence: TGCGCCAGCAGCAGGGACAGGACCTCCTACAATGAGCAGTTCTTC.

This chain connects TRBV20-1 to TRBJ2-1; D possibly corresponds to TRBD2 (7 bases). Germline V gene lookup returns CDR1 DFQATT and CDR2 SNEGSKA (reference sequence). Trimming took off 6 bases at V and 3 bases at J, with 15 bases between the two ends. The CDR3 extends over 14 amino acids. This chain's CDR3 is CSAWGREYYNEQFF. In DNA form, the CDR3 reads TGCAGTGCATGGGGGCGGGAGTACTACAATGAGCAGTTCTTC.

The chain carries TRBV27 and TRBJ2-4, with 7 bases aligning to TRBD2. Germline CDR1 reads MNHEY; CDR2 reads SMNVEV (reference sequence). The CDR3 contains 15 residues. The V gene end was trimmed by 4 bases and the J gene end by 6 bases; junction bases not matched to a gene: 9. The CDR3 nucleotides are TGTGCCAGCAGTTATGCGGGAGAGGGTATAAACATTCAGTACTTC. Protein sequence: CASSYAGEGINIQYF.

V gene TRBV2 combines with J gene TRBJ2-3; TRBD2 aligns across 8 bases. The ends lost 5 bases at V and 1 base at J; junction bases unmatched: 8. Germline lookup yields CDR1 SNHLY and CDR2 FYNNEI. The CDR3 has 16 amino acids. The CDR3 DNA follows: TGTGCCAGCAGTACCCGTACTAGCGGAGGCACAGATACGCAGTATTTT. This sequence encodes CASSTRTSGGTDTQYF.

This CDR3 reads CASSLGDLPNNEQFF. The CDR3 nucleotides read TGTGCCAGCAGCTTGGGCGATCTACCCAACAATGAGCAGTTCTTC. The chain links TRBV5-4 to TRBJ2-1; D gene uncertain. CDR1 SGHNT and CDR2 YYREEE come from the germline V gene (reference sequence). With 0 bases removed from V and 5 bases from J, the gap between germline ends came to 12 bases. This CDR3 spans 15 amino acids.

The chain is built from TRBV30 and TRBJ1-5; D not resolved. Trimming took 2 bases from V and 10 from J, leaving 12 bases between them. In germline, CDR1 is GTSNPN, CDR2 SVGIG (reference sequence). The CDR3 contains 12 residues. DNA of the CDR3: TGTGCCTGGAGTCACCCCCAAGGACCCCAGCATTTT. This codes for CAWSHPQGPQHF.

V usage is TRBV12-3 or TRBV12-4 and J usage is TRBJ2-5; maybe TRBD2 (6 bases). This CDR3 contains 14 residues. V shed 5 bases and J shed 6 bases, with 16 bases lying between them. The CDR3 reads CASSPQRGSKTQYF. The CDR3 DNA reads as TGTGCCAGCAGTCCACAACGGGGGAGCAAGACCCAGTACTTC.

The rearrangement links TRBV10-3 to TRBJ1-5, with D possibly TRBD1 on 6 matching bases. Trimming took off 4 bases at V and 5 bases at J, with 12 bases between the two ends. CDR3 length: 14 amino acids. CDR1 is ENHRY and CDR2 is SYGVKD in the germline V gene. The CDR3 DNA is TGTGCCATCAGTGCACAGGGACCCTATCAGCCCCAGCATTTT. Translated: CAISAQGPYQPQHF.

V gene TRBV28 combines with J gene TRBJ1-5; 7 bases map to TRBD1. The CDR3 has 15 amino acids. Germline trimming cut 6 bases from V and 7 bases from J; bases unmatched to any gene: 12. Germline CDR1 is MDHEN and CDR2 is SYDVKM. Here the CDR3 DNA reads TGTGCCAGCAGACCCGCGACAGGGAGCAGGCAGCCCCAGCATTTT. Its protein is CASRPATGSRQPQHF.

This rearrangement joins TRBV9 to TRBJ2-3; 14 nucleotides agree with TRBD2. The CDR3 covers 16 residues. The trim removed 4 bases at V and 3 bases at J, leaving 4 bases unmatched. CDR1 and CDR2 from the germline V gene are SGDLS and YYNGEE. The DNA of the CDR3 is TGTGCCAGCAGCTCGACTAGCGGGAGGGTGACAGATACGCAGTATTTT. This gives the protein CASSSTSGRVTDTQYF.

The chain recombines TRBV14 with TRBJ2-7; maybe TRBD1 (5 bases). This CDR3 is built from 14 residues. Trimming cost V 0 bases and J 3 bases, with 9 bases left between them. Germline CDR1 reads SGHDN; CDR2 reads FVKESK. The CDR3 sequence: CASSQDRQNYEQYF. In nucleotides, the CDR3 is TGTGCCAGCAGCCAAGATCGACAGAACTACGAGCAGTACTTC.

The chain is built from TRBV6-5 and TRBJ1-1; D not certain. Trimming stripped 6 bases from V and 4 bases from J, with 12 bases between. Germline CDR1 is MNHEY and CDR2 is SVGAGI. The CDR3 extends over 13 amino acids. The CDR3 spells CASSLGKGTEAFF. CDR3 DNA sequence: TGTGCCAGCAGCCTCGGGAAGGGCACTGAAGCTTTCTTT.

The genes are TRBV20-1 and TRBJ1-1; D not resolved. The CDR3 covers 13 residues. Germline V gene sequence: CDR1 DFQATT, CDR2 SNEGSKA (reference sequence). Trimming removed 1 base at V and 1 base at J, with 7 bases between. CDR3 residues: CSARVTQNTEAFF. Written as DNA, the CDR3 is TGCAGTGCTAGAGTCACACAGAACACTGAAGCTTTCTTT.

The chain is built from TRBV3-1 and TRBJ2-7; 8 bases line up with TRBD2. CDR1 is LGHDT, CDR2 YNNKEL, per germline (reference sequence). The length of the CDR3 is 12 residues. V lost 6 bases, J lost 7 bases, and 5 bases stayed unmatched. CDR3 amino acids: CASSDSGREQYF. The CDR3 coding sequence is TGTGCCAGCAGTGACAGCGGGAGAGAGCAGTACTTC.

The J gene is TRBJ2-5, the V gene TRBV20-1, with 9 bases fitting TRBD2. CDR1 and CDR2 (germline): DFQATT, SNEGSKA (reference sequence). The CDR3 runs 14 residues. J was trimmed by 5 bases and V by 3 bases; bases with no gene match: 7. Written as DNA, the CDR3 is TGCAGTGCTAGTGCGGGAGGGCCCGGTGAGACCCAGTACTTC. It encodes CSASAGGPGETQYF.

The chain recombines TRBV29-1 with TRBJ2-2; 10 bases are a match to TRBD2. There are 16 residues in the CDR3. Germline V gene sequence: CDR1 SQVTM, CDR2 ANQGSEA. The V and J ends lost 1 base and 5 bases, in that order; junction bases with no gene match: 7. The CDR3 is CSVEVKREGSTGELFF. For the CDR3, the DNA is TGCAGCGTTGAAGTTAAGCGGGAGGGCTCAACCGGGGAGCTGTTTTTT.

CDR3 nucleotide sequence: TGCGCCAGCAGCAATCAGGGAGGGGACACTGAAGCTTTCTTT. Its translation is CASSNQGGDTEAFF. This sequence joins TRBV5-1 and TRBJ1-1, with a weak D call TRBD1 (5 bases). V was trimmed by 4 bases and J by 3 bases, leaving 13 bases between them. Germline V lookup: CDR1 SGHRS, CDR2 YFSETQ. The CDR3 length is 14 residues.

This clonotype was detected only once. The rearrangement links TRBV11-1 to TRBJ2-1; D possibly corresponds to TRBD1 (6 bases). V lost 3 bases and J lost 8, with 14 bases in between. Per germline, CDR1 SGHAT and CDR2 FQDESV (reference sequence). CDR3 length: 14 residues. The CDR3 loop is CASSLVHGGYEQFF. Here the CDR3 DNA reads TGTGCCAGCAGCTTGGTCCATGGGGGCTATGAGCAGTTCTTC.

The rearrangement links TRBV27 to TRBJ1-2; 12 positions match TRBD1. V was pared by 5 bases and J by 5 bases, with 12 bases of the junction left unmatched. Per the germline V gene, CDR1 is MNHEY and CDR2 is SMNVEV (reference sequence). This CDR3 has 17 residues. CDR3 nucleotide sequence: TGTGCCAGCAGTCCGTATAAGGGACAGGGGGCAGGGTATGGCTACACCTTC. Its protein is CASSPYKGQGAGYGYTF.

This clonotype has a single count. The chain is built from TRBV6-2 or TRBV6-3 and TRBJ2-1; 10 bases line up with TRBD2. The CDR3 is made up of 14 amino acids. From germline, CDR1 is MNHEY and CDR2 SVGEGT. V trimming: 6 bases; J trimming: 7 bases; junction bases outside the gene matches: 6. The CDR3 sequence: CASRITGLANEQFF. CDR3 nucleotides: TGTGCCAGCAGAATAACGGGACTAGCGAATGAGCAGTTCTTC.

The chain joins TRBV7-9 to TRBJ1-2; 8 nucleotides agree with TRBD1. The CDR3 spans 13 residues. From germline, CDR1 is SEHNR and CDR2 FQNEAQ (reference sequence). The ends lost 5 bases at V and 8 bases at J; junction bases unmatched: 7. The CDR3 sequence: CASSPTGEKGYTF. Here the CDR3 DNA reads TGTGCCAGCAGCCCGACAGGGGAGAAAGGCTACACCTTC.

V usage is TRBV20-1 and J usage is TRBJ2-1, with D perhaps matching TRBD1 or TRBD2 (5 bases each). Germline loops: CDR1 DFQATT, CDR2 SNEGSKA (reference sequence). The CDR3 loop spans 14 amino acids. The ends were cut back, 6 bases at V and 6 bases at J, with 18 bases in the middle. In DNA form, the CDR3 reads TGCAGTGCCAGCGGTGTGGGGACCGGCAATGAGCAGTTCTTC. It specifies CSASGVGTGNEQFF.